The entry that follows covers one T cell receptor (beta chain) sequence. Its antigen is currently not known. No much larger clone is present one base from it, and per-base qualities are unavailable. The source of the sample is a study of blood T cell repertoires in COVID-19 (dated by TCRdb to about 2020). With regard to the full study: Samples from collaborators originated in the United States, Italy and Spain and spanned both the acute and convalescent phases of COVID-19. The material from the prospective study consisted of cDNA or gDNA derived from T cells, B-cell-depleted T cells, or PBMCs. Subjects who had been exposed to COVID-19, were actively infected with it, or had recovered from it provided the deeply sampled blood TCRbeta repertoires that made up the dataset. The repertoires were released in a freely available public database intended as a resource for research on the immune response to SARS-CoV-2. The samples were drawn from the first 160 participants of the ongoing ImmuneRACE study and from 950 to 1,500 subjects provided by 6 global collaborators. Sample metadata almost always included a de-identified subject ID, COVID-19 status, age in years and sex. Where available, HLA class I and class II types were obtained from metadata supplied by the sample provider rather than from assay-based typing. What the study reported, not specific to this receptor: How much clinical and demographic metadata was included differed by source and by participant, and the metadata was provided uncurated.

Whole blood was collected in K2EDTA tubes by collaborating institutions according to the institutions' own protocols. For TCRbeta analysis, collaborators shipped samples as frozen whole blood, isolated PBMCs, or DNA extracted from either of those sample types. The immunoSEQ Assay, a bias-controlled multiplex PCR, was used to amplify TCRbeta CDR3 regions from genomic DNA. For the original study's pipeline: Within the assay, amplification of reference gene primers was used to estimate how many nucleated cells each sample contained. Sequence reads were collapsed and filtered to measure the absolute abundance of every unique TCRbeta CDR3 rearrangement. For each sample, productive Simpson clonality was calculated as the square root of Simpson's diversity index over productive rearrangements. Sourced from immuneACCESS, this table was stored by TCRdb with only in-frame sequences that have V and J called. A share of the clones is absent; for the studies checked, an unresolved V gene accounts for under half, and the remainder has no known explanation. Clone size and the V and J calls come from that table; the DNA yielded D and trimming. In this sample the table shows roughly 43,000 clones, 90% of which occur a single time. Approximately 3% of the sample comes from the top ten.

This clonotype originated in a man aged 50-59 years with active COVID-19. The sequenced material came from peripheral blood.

In nucleotide form, the sequence is TGTGCCATAAAGGGGCGATATAGCAATCAGCCCCAGCATTTT. It is translated as CAIKGRYSNQPQHF. The chain was built from TRBV28 and TRBJ1-5; the D segment could be TRBD1, given 5 matching bases. V is clipped by 10 bases and J by 0 bases, and the sequence between their germline boundaries is 13 bases long. CDR1 and CDR2, per the germline V gene, are MDHEN and SYDVKM. The CDR3 goes from the cysteine to the phenylalanine over 14 residues. The entry retains the CDR3 DNA only, 42 bases that are in frame from base 1.